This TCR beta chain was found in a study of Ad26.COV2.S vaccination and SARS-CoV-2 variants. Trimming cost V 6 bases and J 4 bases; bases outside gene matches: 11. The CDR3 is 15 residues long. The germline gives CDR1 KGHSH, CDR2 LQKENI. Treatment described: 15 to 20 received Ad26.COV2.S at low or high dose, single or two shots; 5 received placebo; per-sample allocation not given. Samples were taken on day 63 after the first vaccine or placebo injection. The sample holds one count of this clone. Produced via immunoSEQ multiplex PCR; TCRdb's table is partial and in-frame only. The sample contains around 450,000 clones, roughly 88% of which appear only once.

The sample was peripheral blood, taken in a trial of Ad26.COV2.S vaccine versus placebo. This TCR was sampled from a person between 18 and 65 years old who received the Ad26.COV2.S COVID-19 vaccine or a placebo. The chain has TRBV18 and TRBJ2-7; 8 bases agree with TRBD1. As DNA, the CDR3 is TGTGCCAGCTCGTCGACCGGGACAGGATTTTACGAGCAGTACTTC. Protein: CASSSTGTGFYEQYF.